A selection of T cell receptor beta chains follows, all from one sample in a study of blood T cell repertoires in COVID-19. Data came from immunoSEQ multiplex PCR; TCRdb stores just in-frame clones and leaves some out. The table has under 300,000 clones, about 89% seen once. The source material was PBMCs or T cells enriched from blood (not recorded which). The receptors come from a man aged 35 to 55 who had recovered from COVID-19. Each CDR3 is given with its conserved first and last residue. D genes are given only for firm matches. Not every row has a clone size; where given, it reads once, few, many or a size class.

-	TRBJ2-7	TRBV4-1	-	15	CASSQVDHRPYEQYF	TGCGCCAGCAGCCAAGTGGATCACAGGCCTTACGAGCAGTACTTC
-	TRBJ1-4	TRBV28	-	16	CASSLDSGHRREKLFF	TGTGCCAGCAGTTTAGATTCGGGACATAGGCGGGAAAAACTGTTTTTT
-	TRBJ2-5	TRBV4-2	-	20	CASSRQALPQLALTGETQYF	TGTGCCAGCAGTCGCCAAGCCCTACCCCAACTAGCCCTGACGGGGGAGACCCAGTACTTC
-	TRBJ2-5	TRBV11-2	-	16	CASSPRAGTYQETQYF	TGTGCCAGCAGCCCCCGGGCGGGGACGTACCAAGAGACCCAGTACTTC
-	TRBJ1-1	TRBV6-5	-	11	CASRTRTEAFF	TGTGCCAGCAGAACGAGGACTGAAGCTTTCTTT
TRBD1	TRBJ2-1	TRBV10-2	once	13	CASSTGTGAEQFF	TGCGCCAGCAGTACTGGGACAGGGGCTGAGCAGTTCTTC
TRBD1	TRBJ2-2	TRBV7-3	-	17	CASSLAPGQGDTGELFF	TGTGCCAGCAGCTTAGCACCGGGACAGGGGGACACCGGGGAGCTGTTTTTT
-	TRBJ1-1	TRBV10-2	-	15	CASRVFQGGVGEAFF	TGCGCCAGCAGGGTATTCCAGGGAGGGGTTGGTGAAGCTTTCTTT
-	TRBJ1-2	TRBV10-3	-	14	CAISDYQGQDGYTF	TGTGCCATCAGTGATTACCAGGGCCAAGATGGCTACACCTTC
TRBD1	TRBJ2-2	TRBV7-3	-	15	CASSLTGTATGELFF	TGTGCCAGCAGCCTCACCGGGACAGCCACCGGGGAGCTGTTTTTT
TRBD1	TRBJ1-2	TRBV12-3/TRBV12-4	once	13	CASSVQGRYGYTF	TGTGCCAGCAGCGTACAGGGGCGCTATGGCTACACCTTC
TRBD1	TRBJ1-5	TRBV5-3	-	19	CARSVVRTGKKGFYQPQHF	TGTGCCAGAAGCGTCGTCAGGACAGGGAAAAAAGGGTTTTATCAGCCCCAGCATTTT
TRBD1	TRBJ1-1	TRBV7-8	-	18	CASSLVLGTGIMNTEAFF	TGTGCCAGCAGCTTAGTTTTGGGGACAGGGATCATGAACACTGAAGCTTTCTTT
-	TRBJ2-7	TRBV12-1	-	15	CATTNIVQGGYEQYF	TGTGCCACCACAAATATCGTTCAGGGGGGCTACGAGCAGTACTTC
-	TRBJ2-1	TRBV6-1	-	16	CASSESFLGGLGEQFF	TGTGCCAGCAGTGAATCGTTTCTCGGCGGCCTAGGTGAGCAGTTCTTC
-	TRBJ1-3	TRBV25-1	-	15	CASTHPPGHEDTIYF	TGTGCCAGCACCCACCCACCGGGACATGAAGACACCATATATTTT
-	TRBJ1-6	TRBV27	-	14	CASSLTTRNSPLHF	TGTGCCAGCAGTTTGACGACTCGGAATTCACCCCTCCACTTT
TRBD1	TRBJ2-7	TRBV25-1	-	12	CASTDRTYEQYF	TGTGCCAGCACGGACAGGACCTACGAGCAGTACTTC
-	TRBJ1-2	TRBV9	-	13	CASSVPQEGGYTF	TGTGCCAGCAGCGTCCCCCAGGAGGGTGGCTACACCTTC
-	TRBJ1-5	TRBV5-1	-	14	CASSSSGGNQPQHF	TGCGCCAGCAGCTCATCAGGGGGCAATCAGCCCCAGCATTTT
TRBD2	TRBJ2-1	TRBV2	few	14	CASNGLALYNEQFF	TGTGCCAGCAATGGACTAGCTCTCTACAATGAGCAGTTCTTC
TRBD1	TRBJ1-2	TRBV29-1	-	16	CSVSNVGRTGSYGYTF	TGCAGCGTCTCCAACGTGGGAAGGACAGGTTCCTATGGCTACACCTTC
-	TRBJ1-1	TRBV7-2	-	16	CASSPSSGVGVTEAFF	TGTGCCAGCAGCCCGTCGTCGGGGGTAGGGGTAACTGAAGCTTTCTTT
-	TRBJ2-1	TRBV7-3	-	14	CASSPQRSYNEQFF	TGTGCCAGCAGCCCCCAGCGGAGCTACAATGAGCAGTTCTTC
TRBD2	TRBJ2-1	TRBV9	-	14	CASSGPGGYNEQFF	TGTGCCAGCAGCGGCCCGGGGGGTTACAATGAGCAGTTCTTC
-	TRBJ2-1	TRBV5-4	once	13	CASSLDPGGEQFF	TGTGCCAGCAGCTTGGACCCCGGCGGCGAGCAGTTCTTC
-	TRBJ1-5	TRBV7-7	-	19	CASSLARVNAGSLGGPQHF	TGTGCTAGCAGCTTAGCGAGAGTAAACGCCGGGTCCCTCGGAGGGCCCCAGCATTTT
TRBD1	TRBJ1-5	TRBV19	-	17	CASSIGYRGLSNQPQHF	TGTGCCAGTAGTATAGGGTACAGGGGGCTGAGCAATCAGCCCCAGCATTTT
-	TRBJ2-2	TRBV28	-	15	CASIPLNYFTGELFF	TGTGCCAGCATCCCCCTCAACTACTTCACCGGGGAGCTGTTTTTT
-	TRBJ1-5	TRBV7-9	-	12	CASQGLGQPQHF	TGTGCCAGCCAGGGTTTGGGGCAGCCCCAGCATTTT
-	TRBJ1-3	TRBV30	-	14	CAWNLGGSGNTIYF	TGTGCCTGGAACCTAGGGGGATCTGGAAACACCATATATTTT
TRBD1	TRBJ1-2	TRBV30	few	13	CAWSTRGPYGYTF	TGTGCCTGGAGCACCAGGGGGCCCTATGGCTACACCTTC
TRBD2	TRBJ2-1	TRBV5-6	-	18	CASSFLISGGAYYNEQFF	TGTGCCAGCAGCTTTCTTATTAGCGGGGGGGCCTACTACAATGAGCAGTTCTTC
-	TRBJ1-2	TRBV7-2	-	14	CASSLVPENYGYTF	TGTGCCAGCAGCTTAGTTCCGGAGAACTATGGCTACACCTTC
TRBD2	TRBJ2-7	TRBV19	-	15	CASSHSGLADYEQYF	TGTGCCAGCAGCCATTCGGGACTAGCAGACTACGAGCAGTACTTC
-	TRBJ2-5	TRBV2	-	14	CASSEGAAQETQYF	TGTGCCAGCAGTGAAGGGGCTGCTCAAGAGACCCAGTACTTC
-	TRBJ2-7	TRBV6-1	-	12	CASSPRDIEQYF	TGTGCCAGCAGTCCCCGGGACATCGAGCAGTACTTC
-	TRBJ2-5	TRBV5-4	-	14	CAYRAWGTQETQYF	TGTGCCTATCGCGCTTGGGGGACACAAGAGACCCAGTACTTC
-	TRBJ1-3	TRBV6-5	-	15	CASSFSSRAGNTIYF	TGTGCCAGCAGTTTTAGTAGCAGGGCTGGAAACACCATATATTTT
-	TRBJ2-5	TRBV12-2	-	12	CARLGTGGLQYF	TGTGCAAGACTGGGGACAGGGGGCCTCCAGTACTTC